This TCR beta chain was identified in a study of T cell changes during pregnancy in multiple sclerosis. Profiled with immunoSEQ multiplex PCR; TCRdb holds only in-frame clones, not every one. This table holds approximately 100,000 clones, almost 95% found once. CDR1 is MGHRA, CDR2 YSYEKL, per germline. The J segment lost 2 bases and the V segment lost 4 bases, leaving 4 bases of the junction unmatched. The CDR3 consists of 15 residues. This clonotype was obtained from a female donor with multiple sclerosis, enrolled in a pregnancy study. The J gene is TRBJ2-3, the V gene TRBV4-1, with 9 bases lining up with TRBD1. The specimen was peripheral blood, collected in the third trimester of pregnancy. CDR3 nucleotides: TGCGCCAGCAGCCCGAGGGACAGGGCCACAGATACGCAGTATTTT. This sequence encodes CASSPRDRATDTQYF.